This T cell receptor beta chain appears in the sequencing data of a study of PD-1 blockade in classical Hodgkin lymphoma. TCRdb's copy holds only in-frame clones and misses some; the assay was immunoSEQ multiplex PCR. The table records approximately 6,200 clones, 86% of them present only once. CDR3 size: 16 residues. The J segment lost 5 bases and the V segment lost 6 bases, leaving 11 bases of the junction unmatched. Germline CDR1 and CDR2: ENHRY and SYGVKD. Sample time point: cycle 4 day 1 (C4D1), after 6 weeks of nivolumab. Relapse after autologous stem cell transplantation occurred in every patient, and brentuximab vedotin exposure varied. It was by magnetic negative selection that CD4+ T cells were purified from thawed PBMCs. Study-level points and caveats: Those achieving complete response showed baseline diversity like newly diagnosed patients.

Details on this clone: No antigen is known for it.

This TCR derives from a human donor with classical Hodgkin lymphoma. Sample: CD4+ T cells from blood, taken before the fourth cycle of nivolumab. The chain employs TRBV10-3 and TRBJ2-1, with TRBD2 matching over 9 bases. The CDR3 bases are TGTGCCATCAGGGCGGCGGCGGGAGGGAGGGACAATGAGCAGTTCTTC. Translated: CAIRAAAGGRDNEQFF.